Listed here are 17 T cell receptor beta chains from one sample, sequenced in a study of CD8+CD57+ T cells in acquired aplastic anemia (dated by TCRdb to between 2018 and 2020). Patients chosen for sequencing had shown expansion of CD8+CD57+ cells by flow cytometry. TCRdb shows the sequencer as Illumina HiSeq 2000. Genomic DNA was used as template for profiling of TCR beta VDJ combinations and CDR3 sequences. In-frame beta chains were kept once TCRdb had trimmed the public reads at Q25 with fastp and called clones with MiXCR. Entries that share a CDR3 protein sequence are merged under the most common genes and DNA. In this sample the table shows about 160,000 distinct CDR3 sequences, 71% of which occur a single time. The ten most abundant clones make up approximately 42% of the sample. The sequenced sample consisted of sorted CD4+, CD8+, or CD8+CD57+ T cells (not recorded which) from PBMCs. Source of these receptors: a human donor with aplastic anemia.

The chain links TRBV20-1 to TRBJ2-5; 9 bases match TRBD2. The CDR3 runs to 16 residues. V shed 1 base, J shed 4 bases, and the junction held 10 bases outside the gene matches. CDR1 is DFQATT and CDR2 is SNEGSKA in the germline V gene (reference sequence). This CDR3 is CSARASGGIRAETQYF. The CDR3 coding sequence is TGCAGTGCTAGAGCGAGCGGGGGGATCCGTGCAGAGACCCAGTACTTC.

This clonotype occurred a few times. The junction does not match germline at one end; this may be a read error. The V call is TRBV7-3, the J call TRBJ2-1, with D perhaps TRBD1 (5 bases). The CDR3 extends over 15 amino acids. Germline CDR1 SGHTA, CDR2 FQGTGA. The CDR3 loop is CASSLAPDTYNEQFF. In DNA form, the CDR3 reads TGTGCTAGCAGCTTAGCCCCGGACACCTACAATGAGCAGTTCTTC.

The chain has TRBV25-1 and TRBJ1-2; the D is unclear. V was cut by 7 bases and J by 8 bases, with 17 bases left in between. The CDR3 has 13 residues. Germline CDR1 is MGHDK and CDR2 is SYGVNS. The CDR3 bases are TGTGCCAGCAAAGGCAGGAGAAAGGGCGGCTACACCTTC. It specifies CASKGRRKGGYTF.

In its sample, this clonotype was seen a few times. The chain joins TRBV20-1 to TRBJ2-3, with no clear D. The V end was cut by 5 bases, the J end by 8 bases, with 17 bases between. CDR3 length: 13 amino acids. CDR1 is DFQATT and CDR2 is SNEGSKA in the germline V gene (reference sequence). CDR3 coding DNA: TGCAGTGCTGCCACTCAACACAGTAGTACGCAGTATTTT. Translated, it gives CSAATQHSSTQYF.

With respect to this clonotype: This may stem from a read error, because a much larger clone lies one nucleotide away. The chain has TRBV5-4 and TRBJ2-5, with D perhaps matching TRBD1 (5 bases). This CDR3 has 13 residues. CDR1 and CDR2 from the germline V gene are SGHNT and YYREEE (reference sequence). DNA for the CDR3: TGTGCCAGCAGATTGGGGCAGGAAGAGACCCAGTACTTC. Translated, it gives CASRLGQEETQYF.

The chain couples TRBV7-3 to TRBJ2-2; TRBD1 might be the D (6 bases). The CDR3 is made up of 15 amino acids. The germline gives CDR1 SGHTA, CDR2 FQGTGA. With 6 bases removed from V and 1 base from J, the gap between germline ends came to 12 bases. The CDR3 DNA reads TGTGCCAGCAGGCGACAGGACTTGAACACCGGGGAGCTGTTTTTT. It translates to CASRRQDLNTGELFF.

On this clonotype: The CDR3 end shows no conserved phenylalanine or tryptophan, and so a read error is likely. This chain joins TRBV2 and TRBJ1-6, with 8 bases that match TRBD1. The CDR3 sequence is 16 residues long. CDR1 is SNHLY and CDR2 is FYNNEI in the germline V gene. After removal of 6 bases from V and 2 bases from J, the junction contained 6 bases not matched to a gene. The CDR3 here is CASRVEQGAYNSPLHL. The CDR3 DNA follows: TGTGCCAGCAGGGTGGAACAGGGGGCCTATAATTCACCCCTCCACTTG.

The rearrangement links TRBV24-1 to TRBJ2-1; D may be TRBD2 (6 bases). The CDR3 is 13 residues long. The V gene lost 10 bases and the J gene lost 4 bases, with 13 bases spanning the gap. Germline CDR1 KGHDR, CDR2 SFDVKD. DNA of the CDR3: TGTGCCACTAGTAGCGGAGCGTACAATGAGCAGTTCTTC. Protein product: CATSSGAYNEQFF.

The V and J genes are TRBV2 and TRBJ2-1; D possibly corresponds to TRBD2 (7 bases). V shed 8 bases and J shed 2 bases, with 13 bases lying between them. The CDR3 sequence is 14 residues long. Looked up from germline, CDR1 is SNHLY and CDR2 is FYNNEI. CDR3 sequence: CASGVGGAYNEQFF. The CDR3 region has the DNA TGTGCCAGCGGCGTAGGGGGGGCCTACAATGAGCAGTTCTTC.

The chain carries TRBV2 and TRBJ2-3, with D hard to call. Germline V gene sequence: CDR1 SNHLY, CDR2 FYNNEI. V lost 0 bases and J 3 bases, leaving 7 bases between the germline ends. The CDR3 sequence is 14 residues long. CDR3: CASSEALFTDTQYF. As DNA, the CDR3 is TGTGCCAGCAGTGAAGCGCTTTTTACAGATACGCAGTATTTT.

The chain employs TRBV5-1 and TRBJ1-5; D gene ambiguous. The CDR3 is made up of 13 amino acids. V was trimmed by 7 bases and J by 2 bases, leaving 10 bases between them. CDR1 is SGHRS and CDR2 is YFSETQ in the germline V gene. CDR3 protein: CASSTEGNQPQHF. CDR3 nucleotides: TGCGCCAGCTCTACAGAGGGCAATCAGCCCCAGCATTTT.

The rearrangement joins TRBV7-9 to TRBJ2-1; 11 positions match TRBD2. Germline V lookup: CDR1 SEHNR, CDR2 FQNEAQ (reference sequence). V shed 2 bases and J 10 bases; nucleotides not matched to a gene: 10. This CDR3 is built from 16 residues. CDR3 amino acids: CASSLIGTSGYQEQFF. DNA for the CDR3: TGTGCCAGCAGCTTAATCGGGACTAGCGGCTATCAGGAGCAGTTCTTC.

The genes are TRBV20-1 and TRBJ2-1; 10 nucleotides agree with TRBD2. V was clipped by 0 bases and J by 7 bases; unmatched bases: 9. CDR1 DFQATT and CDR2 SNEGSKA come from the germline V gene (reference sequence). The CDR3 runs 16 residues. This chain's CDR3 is CSARELLAGRGNEQFF. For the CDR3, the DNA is TGCAGTGCTAGAGAGCTACTAGCGGGGAGAGGTAATGAGCAGTTCTTC.

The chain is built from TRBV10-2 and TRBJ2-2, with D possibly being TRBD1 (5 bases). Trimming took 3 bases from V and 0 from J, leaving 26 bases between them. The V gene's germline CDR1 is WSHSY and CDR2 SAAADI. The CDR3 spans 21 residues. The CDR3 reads CASSEWEGEVWASSNTGELFF. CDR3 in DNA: TGCGCCAGCAGTGAATGGGAAGGGGAAGTATGGGCTTCGTCGAACACCGGGGAGCTGTTTTTT.

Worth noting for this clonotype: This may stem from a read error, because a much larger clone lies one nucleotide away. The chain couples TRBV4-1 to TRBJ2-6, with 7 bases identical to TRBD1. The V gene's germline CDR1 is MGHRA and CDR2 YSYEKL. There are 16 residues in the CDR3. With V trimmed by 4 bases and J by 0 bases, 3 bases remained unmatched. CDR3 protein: CASSRDSPSGANVLTF. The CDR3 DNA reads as TGCGCCAGCAGCCGGGACAGCCCCTCTGGGGCCAACGTCCTGACTTTC.

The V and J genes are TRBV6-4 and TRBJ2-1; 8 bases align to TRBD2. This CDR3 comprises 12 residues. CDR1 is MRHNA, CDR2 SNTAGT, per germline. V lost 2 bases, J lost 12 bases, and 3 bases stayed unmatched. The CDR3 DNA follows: TGTGCCAGCAGTGACACTGGACTAGCGCAGTTCTTC. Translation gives CASSDTGLAQFF.

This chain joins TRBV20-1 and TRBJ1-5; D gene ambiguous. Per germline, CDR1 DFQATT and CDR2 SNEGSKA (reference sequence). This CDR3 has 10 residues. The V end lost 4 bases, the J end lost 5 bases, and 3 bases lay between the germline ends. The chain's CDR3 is CSATHQPQHF. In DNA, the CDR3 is TGCAGTGCTACCCATCAGCCCCAGCATTTT.